This TCR beta chain was sequenced in a study of blood T cells in healthy people across ages. Germline CDR1 reads MNHNS; CDR2 reads SASEGT. The CDR3 is 17 residues long. With regard to this clonotype: The antigen remains undetermined. An end of the junction does not agree with germline; a read error may underlie this.

Study-level findings and limits: PBMCs left unsorted prevented a conclusive naive versus antigen-experienced comparison.

With a J-beta primer mix and a sample-barcoded 5' primer, a second PCR ran about 7 to 11 cycles. Using its own MiXCR run on the 5' RACE reads, TCRdb lists one record per CDR3 protein. Found here are about 1.8 million distinct CDR3 sequences, roughly 49% of them singletons; the top ten hold 2% to 2.5%. Input material: blood. J is TRBJ2-1 and V is TRBV6-1; either TRBD1 or TRBD2 may fit D (5 bases each). The TCR comes from a middle-aged woman in good health. In DNA form, the CDR3 reads TGTGCCAGCAGTGAACCATCGGGACGAGAGGGCTACAATGAGCTGTTCTTC. Translating it yields CASSEPSGREGYNELFF.